Listed here are 14 T cell receptor beta chains from one sample, sequenced in a study of CD8+ T cells in alopecia areata listed by TCRdb under 2018. Library prep was done by the immunoSEQ multiplex PCR assay. RNA was extracted from all samples and reverse transcribed into cDNA, which served as template for TCR sequencing. TCRdb took over this immuneACCESS table, retaining in-frame rearrangements with V and J assigned. Such tables are incomplete; in checked studies, under half of the missing clones stem from an unresolved V gene, and the remainder is unexplained. This sample lists a few hundred thousand clones; 60% were detected once. The ten largest clonotypes hold roughly 0.88% of the sample. The treatment or condition label, as the study defines it: oral pan-JAK inhibitor, 5-10 mg twice daily. Sequencing used CD4+ T cells sorted from blood, obtained between weeks 51 and 52, from a patient treated with tofacitinib. The receptors were gathered from a human donor with alopecia areata.

This clone was seen ten or more times. The V and J genes are TRBV6-5 and TRBJ1-1; 7 nucleotides line up with TRBD1. Germline CDR1 reads MNHEY; CDR2 reads SVGAGI. The CDR3 sequence is 13 residues long. After removal of 7 bases from V and 10 bases from J, the junction contained 12 bases not matched to a gene. The CDR3 sequence is CASTPHGPGGAFF. As DNA, the CDR3 is TGTGCCAGCACCCCCCATGGCCCAGGGGGAGCTTTCTTT.

This clone has a handful of counts. This chain links TRBV29-1 with TRBJ1-1; 7 bases are a match to TRBD1. The CDR3 totals 14 residues. V lost 8 bases and J lost 1; bases outside the gene matches: 10. CDR1 is SQVTM and CDR2 is ANQGSEA in the germline V gene. CDR3: CSLSPRGRNTEAFF. As DNA, the CDR3 is TGCAGCCTTTCTCCGAGGGGGCGGAACACTGAAGCTTTCTTT.

The V call is TRBV7-9, the J call TRBJ1-1; D is undetermined. Germline assignment: CDR1 SEHNR and CDR2 FQNEAQ (reference sequence). The CDR3 is 14 amino acids. V was cut by 5 bases and J by 9 bases, with 19 bases left in between. CDR3 region: CASSPRTVHAKAFF. The CDR3 DNA follows: TGTGCCAGCAGCCCTCGGACGGTACACGCTAAAGCTTTCTTT.

The gene calls are TRBV29-1 and TRBJ1-1, with D possibly TRBD1 on 5 matching bases. Trimming removed 5 bases at V and 1 base at J, with 14 bases between. The CDR3 covers 14 residues. Germline V gene lookup returns CDR1 SQVTM and CDR2 ANQGSEA. CDR3 DNA sequence: TGCAGCGTTAGCAGGGATTGGGCGAACACTGAAGCTTTCTTT. Protein sequence: CSVSRDWANTEAFF.

This chain uses TRBV6-6 with TRBJ1-2; unclear D gene. Trimming cost V 6 bases and J 3 bases, with 14 bases left between them. The CDR3 covers 14 residues. Germline-derived CDR1 and CDR2 are MNHNY and SVGAGI (reference sequence). This CDR3 is CASSPRKGDYGYTF. CDR3 nucleotide sequence: TGTGCCAGCAGCCCCCGGAAGGGCGACTATGGCTACACCTTC.

The CDR3 sequence is CASRHDRSVTYEQYF. Written as DNA, the CDR3 is TGTGCCAGCAGGCACGACAGGAGCGTCACCTACGAGCAGTACTTC. V usage is TRBV16 and J usage is TRBJ2-7, with TRBD1 as a possible D gene (6 bases). The CDR3 extends over 15 amino acids. V was cut by 6 bases and J by 2 bases, with 17 bases left in between. Germline V gene sequence: CDR1 KGHSY, CDR2 FQNENV.

This chain joins TRBV30 and TRBJ1-3; 7 nucleotides agree with TRBD1. V lost 5 bases and J lost 0; bases outside the gene matches: 10. The CDR3 loop spans 16 amino acids. The germline V gene encodes CDR1 GTSNPN and CDR2 SVGIG (reference sequence). The CDR3 protein is CAWGKPTGHSGNTIYF. The DNA of the CDR3 is TGTGCCTGGGGGAAGCCGACAGGGCACTCTGGAAACACCATATATTTT.

This clone occurred a few times. The gene calls are TRBV6-5 and TRBJ2-7, with 8 bases aligning to TRBD1. Germline-derived CDR1 and CDR2 are MNHEY and SVGAGI. The CDR3 is 15 residues long. Unmatched junction bases numbered 9, after V lost 4 bases and J lost 4 bases. The CDR3 nucleotides are TGTGCCAGCAGTTTTACCGACAGGGGACAGTACGAGCAGTACTTC. Translating gives CASSFTDRGQYEQYF.

The chain links TRBV29-1 to TRBJ2-1; D is possibly TRBD1 (6 bases). V shed 4 bases and J shed 2 bases, with 12 bases lying between them. This CDR3 has 14 amino acids. Germline V gene data show CDR1 as SQVTM and CDR2 as ANQGSEA. CDR3 protein: CSVAGTKTYNEQFF. The CDR3, as DNA: TGCAGCGTTGCTGGGACAAAAACCTACAATGAGCAGTTCTTC.

This sequence joins TRBV6-5 and TRBJ2-5, with 8 nucleotides matching TRBD2. CDR1 MNHEY and CDR2 SVGAGI come from the germline V gene. The length of the CDR3 is 14 residues. V gave up 6 bases and J gave up 5 bases; unmatched junction bases: 8. The chain's CDR3 is CASRILAGRETQYF. The DNA of the CDR3 is TGTGCCAGCAGGATATTAGCGGGGAGGGAGACCCAGTACTTC.

This clone turned up a few times. V is TRBV30 and J is TRBJ2-1, with TRBD2 matching 10 bases. CDR3 size: 13 residues. Germline V CDR1 and CDR2: GTSNPN, SVGIG (reference sequence). With V trimmed by 4 bases and J by 7 bases, 4 bases remained unmatched. The CDR3 protein is CAWTSGGSNEQFF. In DNA, the CDR3 is TGTGCCTGGACTAGCGGGGGATCGAATGAGCAGTTCTTC. The complete variable domain, with remaining parts taken from reference TRBV30 and TRBJ2-1, reads SQTIHQWPATLVQPVGSPLSLECTVEGTSNPNLYWYRQAAGRGLQLLFYSVGIGQISSEVPQNLSASRPQDRQFILSSKKLLLSDSGFYLCAWTSGGSNEQFFGPGTRLTVL.

The chain joins TRBV25-1 to TRBJ1-1, with a tentative D call TRBD1 (5 bases). The CDR3 loop spans 11 amino acids. V was clipped by 8 bases and J by 4 bases, with 8 bases between them. Germline V gene data show CDR1 as MGHDK and CDR2 as SYGVNS. The chain's CDR3 is CASAGGTEAFF. In nucleotides, the CDR3 is TGTGCCAGCGCGGGGGGCACTGAAGCTTTCTTT. Supplemented by reference TRBV25-1 and TRBJ1-1, the full variable domain reads EADIYQTPRYLVIGTGKKITLECSQTMGHDKMYWYQQDPGMELHLIHYSYGVNSTEKGDLSSESTVSRIRTEHFPLTLESARPSHTSQYLCASAGGTEAFFGQGTRLTVV.

This clone was counted between two and nine times. The chain links TRBV9 to TRBJ2-1, with 10 bases that match TRBD2. The CDR3 has 15 residues. Germline CDR1 reads SGDLS; CDR2 reads YYNGEE. V was clipped by 2 bases and J by 4 bases; unmatched bases: 3. The DNA for the CDR3 is TGTGCCAGCAGCGTTAGCGGGGGGCCGTACAATGAGCAGTTCTTC. This translates into CASSVSGGPYNEQFF.

The rearrangement uses TRBV5-6 and TRBJ1-4; D is ambiguous. Trimming left V 5 bases short and J 8 bases short, with 13 bases between. Germline CDR1 and CDR2: SGHDT and YYEEEE. The CDR3 extends over 13 amino acids. DNA of the CDR3: TGTGCCAGCAGTTCATCCGGGGAGGAAAAACTGTTTTTT. It is translated as CASSSSGEEKLFF.